The sequence of this TCR beta chain was determined in a study of graft-versus-host responses after intestinal transplantation. Turning to the study itself: Following induction with anti-thymocyte globulin, all recipients were given tacrolimus and steroids for approximately three years. Study-level findings and limits: Allografts of patients with graft-donor T cell macrochimerism showed high graft-versus-host to host-versus-graft clone ratios. Early declines in HvG clones that occurred post-transplant were associated with peak circulating GvH clone levels. The marrow of recipients harbored GvH clones, and ileum or blood showed some of them first.

Using immunoSEQ multiplex PCR, the repertoire was profiled, and TCRdb retains in-frame clones only, with some absent. The repertoire has roughly 97,000 clones, more than 80% of them found once; the top ten carry around 15%. This clone was detected a few times. Its antigen is unknown. The ends were cut back, 5 bases at V and 8 bases at J, with 9 bases in the middle. CDR3 length: 11 amino acids. Germline V gene lookup returns CDR1 MNHEY and CDR2 SVGAGI. The chain is built from TRBV6-5 and TRBJ1-2; maybe TRBD1 (5 bases). This clonotype was sampled from a human patient who received an intestinal transplant, so some T cells may come from the graft donor. The sample in question was PBMCs, obtained approximately 420 days after intestinal transplant. The CDR3 sequence: CASSTGGGYTF. In DNA, the CDR3 is TGTGCCAGCAGTACGGGGGGGGGCTACACCTTC.